The 21 T cell receptor beta chains below all came from one sample that was sequenced in a study of CD8 T cells in ankylosing spondylitis. General study findings and limits: It appeared that ankylosing spondylitis blood was characterized by a TCR beta motif of under ten highly homologous variants.

Via MiXCR, TCRdb re-called the 5' RACE reads, giving one row per CDR3 protein. The data show hundreds of thousands of distinct CDR3 sequences, with 10% to 15% seen just once and roughly 0.51% held by the top ten. No antigens are known for them. Source material: blood, either unsorted or a sorted T cell fraction (not recorded which). Source of these receptors: a male donor with ankylosing spondylitis.

The chain combines TRBV20-1 with TRBJ2-5; the match to TRBD2 covers 9 bases. This CDR3 has 14 residues. The germline V gene has CDR1 DFQATT and CDR2 SNEGSKA (reference sequence). V was pared by 6 bases and J by 5 bases, with 10 bases of the junction left unmatched. CDR3 sequence: CSARETSGGETQYF. CDR3 DNA sequence: TGCAGTGCCAGGGAGACTAGCGGTGGGGAGACCCAGTACTTC.

The chain links TRBV7-3 to TRBJ1-1; D not certain. The CDR3 loop spans 16 amino acids. V was cut by 0 bases and J by 2 bases, with 13 bases left in between. Germline V CDR1 and CDR2: SGHTA, FQGTGA. The CDR3 loop is CASSLTGWGANTEAFF. The CDR3 DNA sequence: TGTGCCAGCAGCTTAACCGGGTGGGGTGCTAACACTGAAGCTTTCTTT.

In this sample, this clonotype turned up once. The chain couples TRBV6-2 or TRBV6-3 to TRBJ2-1; 9 nucleotides align to TRBD2. Unmatched junction bases numbered 12, after V lost 2 bases and J lost 10 bases. This CDR3 is built from 16 residues. CDR1 MNHEY and CDR2 SVGEGT come from the germline V gene. CDR3 region: CASSYRPPREGGEQFF. Written as DNA, the CDR3 is TGTGCCAGCAGTTACAGGCCACCGCGGGAGGGGGGAGAGCAGTTCTTC.

Ten or more counts support this clonotype. V and J are TRBV20-1 and TRBJ2-3; D gene uncertain. The CDR3 is made up of 13 amino acids. Looked up from germline, CDR1 is DFQATT and CDR2 is SNEGSKA (reference sequence). V lost 3 bases and J 5 bases, leaving 12 bases between the germline ends. The CDR3 nucleotides read TGCAGTGCTAGTTGGGGTACCGGAGATACGCAGTATTTT. It specifies CSASWGTGDTQYF.

The V and J genes are TRBV15 and TRBJ2-6, with D maybe TRBD1 (5 bases). Looked up from germline, CDR1 is LNHNV and CDR2 is YYDKDF (reference sequence). V was shortened by 0 bases and J by 4 bases, with 10 bases between the two germline ends. This CDR3 region has 16 residues. CDR3 coding DNA: TGTGCCACCAGCAGAGATCTAGGGGCAGGGGCCAACGTCCTGACTTTC. Amino acid sequence: CATSRDLGAGANVLTF.

This clonotype was seen repeatedly, ten times or more. This sequence joins TRBV7-2 and TRBJ2-2; unclear D gene. CDR3 length equals 12 residues. V gave up 2 bases and J gave up 6 bases, with 4 bases separating them. The germline CDR1 and CDR2 sequences are SGHTA and FQGNSA. Written as DNA, the CDR3 is TGTGCCAGCAGCTTATATCCCGGGGAGCTGTTTTTT. Its protein product is CASSLYPGELFF.

This clonotype was found a few times. The chain couples TRBV11-2 to TRBJ2-1, with 13 bases identical to TRBD2. V gave up 4 bases and J gave up 9 bases; unmatched junction bases: 12. This CDR3 has 17 residues. The germline V gene encodes CDR1 SGHAT and CDR2 FQNNGV. CDR3 protein: CASSSGRTSGGLGEQFF. In DNA, the CDR3 is TGTGCCAGCAGCTCCGGTAGGACTAGCGGGGGTCTCGGTGAGCAGTTCTTC.

At least ten counts were recorded for this clonotype. The rearrangement uses TRBV20-1 and TRBJ2-7; weak D call: TRBD1 (5 bases). Trimming pared 3 bases from V and 0 bases from J, leaving 9 bases between. The germline V gene has CDR1 DFQATT and CDR2 SNEGSKA (reference sequence). CDR3 size: 13 residues. The CDR3: CSARDISSYEQYF. In nucleotides, the CDR3 is TGCAGTGCTAGGGACATAAGCTCCTACGAGCAGTACTTC.

This clonotype came up many times. The chain links TRBV20-1 to TRBJ1-1; maybe TRBD1 (5 bases). Looked up from germline, CDR1 is DFQATT and CDR2 is SNEGSKA (reference sequence). V lost 6 bases to trimming and J lost 6 bases, with 20 bases between them. The CDR3 has 14 amino acids. The CDR3 nucleotides read TGCAGTGCCCCTCCCCCAGGGACCCGACCTGAAGCTTTCTTT. Protein sequence: CSAPPPGTRPEAFF.

The chain recombines TRBV4-3 with TRBJ2-6; 7 positions match TRBD1. Germline trimming cut 5 bases from V and 0 bases from J; bases unmatched to any gene: 7. This CDR3 spans 17 amino acids. Per germline, CDR1 LGHNA and CDR2 YSLEER. This CDR3 reads CASSYRTGSSGANVLTF. As DNA, the CDR3 is TGCGCCAGCAGCTACCGGACAGGAAGCTCTGGGGCCAACGTCCTGACTTTC.

J is TRBJ2-3 and V is TRBV7-2; D remains ambiguous. This CDR3 has 12 amino acids. Trimming left V 5 bases short and J 8 bases short, with 11 bases between. The germline CDR1 and CDR2 sequences are SGHTA and FQGNSA. The CDR3 spells CASSHDMGTQYF. In nucleotides, the CDR3 is TGTGCCAGCAGCCACGACATGGGTACGCAGTATTTT.

This clonotype showed up many times. The V and J genes are TRBV24-1 and TRBJ2-2; D perhaps matches TRBD1 (6 bases). Trimming cost V 4 bases and J 1 base, with 9 bases left between them. This CDR3 is 15 amino acids long. Per the germline V gene, CDR1 is KGHDR and CDR2 is SFDVKD. CDR3: CATSDPGQNTGELFF. CDR3 coding DNA: TGTGCCACCAGTGACCCGGGACAGAACACCGGGGAGCTGTTTTTT.

The rearrangement links TRBV6-2 or TRBV6-3 to TRBJ2-3; D is unclear. V was pared by 2 bases and J by 15 bases, with 15 bases between. The germline V gene encodes CDR1 MNHEY and CDR2 SVGEGT. The CDR3 covers 12 residues. This CDR3 is CASSYPLSPPYF. CDR3 DNA sequence: TGTGCCAGCAGTTACCCACTAAGCCCCCCATATTTT.

This chain uses TRBV6-2 or TRBV6-3 with TRBJ2-7; the match to TRBD1 covers 9 bases. This CDR3 is built from 16 residues. Germline CDR1 reads MNHEY; CDR2 reads SVGEGT. V was pared by 5 bases and J by 4 bases, with 12 bases of the junction left unmatched. The CDR3 sequence: CASSDFPAGQGYEQYF. The CDR3 DNA is TGTGCCAGCAGTGACTTCCCGGCGGGACAGGGATACGAGCAGTACTTC.

This chain links TRBV20-1 with TRBJ2-1; a possible D gene is TRBD2 (6 bases). Trimming removed 5 bases at V and 6 bases at J, with 14 bases between. Germline V gene sequence: CDR1 DFQATT, CDR2 SNEGSKA (reference sequence). The CDR3 contains 13 residues. DNA of the CDR3: TGCAGTGCTCACATCCCAGCGGGCAATGAGCAGTTCTTC. This codes for CSAHIPAGNEQFF.

The J gene is TRBJ2-3, the V gene TRBV2; a possible D gene is TRBD1 (6 bases). The CDR3 extends over 14 amino acids. The germline gives CDR1 SNHLY, CDR2 FYNNEI. Trimming pared 2 bases from V and 4 bases from J, leaving 10 bases between. The CDR3 sequence is CASSEQGQADTQYF. The CDR3 DNA follows: TGTGCCAGCAGTGAACAGGGGCAGGCAGATACGCAGTATTTT.

The table lists this clonotype with a few counts. The V call is TRBV12-3 or TRBV12-4, the J call TRBJ1-5; the D is unclear. V lost 2 bases and J lost 2, with 10 bases in between. The CDR3 is 15 residues long. DNA of the CDR3: TGTGCCAGCAGTTTAAAGGGTACGGGCAATCAGCCCCAGCATTTT. This encodes CASSLKGTGNQPQHF.

This clonotype was observed many times. J is TRBJ2-7 and V is TRBV11-2; 13 nucleotides agree with TRBD2. The CDR3 contains 18 residues. The junction had 12 bases not matched to a gene; V was cut back by 5 bases and J by 2 bases. CDR1 SGHAT and CDR2 FQNNGV come from the germline V gene. The CDR3 nucleotides read TGTGCCAGCAGCCTTAGGACTAGCGGGAGCAGTGGGGCCTACGAGCAGTACTTC. Its translation: CASSLRTSGSSGAYEQYF.

CDR3 amino acids: CASSRTGEKYGYTF. Here the CDR3 DNA reads TGTGCCAGCAGTCGGACAGGGGAAAAATATGGCTACACCTTC. The rearrangement joins TRBV27 to TRBJ1-2; 9 nucleotides line up with TRBD1. With 5 bases clipped from V and 5 bases from J, the junction kept 6 bases outside the gene matches. This CDR3 is 14 amino acids long. Germline V gene lookup returns CDR1 MNHEY and CDR2 SMNVEV (reference sequence).

The rearrangement joins TRBV5-1 to TRBJ2-7; 9 nucleotides match TRBD2. The germline V gene has CDR1 SGHRS and CDR2 YFSETQ. V lost 2 bases, J lost 7 bases, and 7 bases stayed unmatched. The CDR3 sequence is 14 residues long. The CDR3 reads CASSLIAGDNEQYF. CDR3 nucleotides: TGCGCCAGCAGCTTAATAGCGGGAGATAATGAGCAGTACTTC. Using reference TRBV5-1 and TRBJ2-7 for the parts outside the CDR3, the full variable domain is KAGVTQTPRYLIKTRGQQVTLSCSPISGHRSVSWYQQTPGQGLQFLFEYFSETQRNKGNFPGRFSGRQFSNSRSEMNVSTLELGDSALYLCASSLIAGDNEQYFGPGTRLTVT.

The chain combines TRBV4-3 with TRBJ2-2; D is perhaps TRBD1 (5 bases). Trimming took 0 bases from V and 6 from J, leaving 17 bases between them. Germline CDR1 is LGHNA and CDR2 is YSLEER. The CDR3 has 17 residues. The CDR3 sequence: CASSQETGVGISGELFF. DNA of the CDR3: TGCGCCAGCAGCCAAGAAACAGGTGTAGGTATATCCGGGGAGCTGTTTTTT.